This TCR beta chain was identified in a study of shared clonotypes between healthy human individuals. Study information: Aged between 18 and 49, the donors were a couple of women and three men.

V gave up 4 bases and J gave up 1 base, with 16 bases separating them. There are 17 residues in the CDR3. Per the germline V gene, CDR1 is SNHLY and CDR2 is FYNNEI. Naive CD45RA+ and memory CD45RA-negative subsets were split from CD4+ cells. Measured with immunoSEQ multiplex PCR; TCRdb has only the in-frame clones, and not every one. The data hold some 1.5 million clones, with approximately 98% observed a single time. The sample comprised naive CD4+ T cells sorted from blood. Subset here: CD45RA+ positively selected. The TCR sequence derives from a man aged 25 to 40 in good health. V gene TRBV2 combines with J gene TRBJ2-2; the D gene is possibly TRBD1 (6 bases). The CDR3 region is CASSVGRGTLNTGELFF. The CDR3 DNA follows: TGTGCCAGCAGTGTGGGCAGGGGAACGCTGAACACCGGGGAGCTGTTTTTT. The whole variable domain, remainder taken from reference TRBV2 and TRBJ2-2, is EPEVTQTPSHQVTQMGQEVILRCVPISNHLYFYWYRQILGQKVEFLVSFYNNEISEKSEIFDDQFSVERPDGSNFTLKIRSTKLEDSAMYFCASSVGRGTLNTGELFFGEGSRLTVL.